The 17 T cell receptor beta chains below come from one sample, sequenced in a study of beta chain features in type 1 diabetes. General study results and limits: People with Type 1 diabetes carried modestly yet significantly shorter TCRB CDR3s in all four CD4+ subsets.

These TCRs' antigens remain unknown. What was sequenced were expressed TCRB transcripts, since all of the isolated RNA had been reverse transcribed. The table came from immunoSEQ multiplex PCR; TCRdb's copy has only in-frame clones and leaves some out. There are 200,000 to 300,000 clones in the sample; roughly a tenth occur only once, and 0.017% lies in the top ten. The sequencing input was naive CD4+ T cells from blood. The receptors here all came from a man aged 25 to 40 with type 1 diabetes.

V usage is TRBV5-1 and J usage is TRBJ1-2; no clear D gene. The CDR3 runs to 14 residues. The V end was cut by 0 bases, the J end by 5 bases, with 11 bases between. The germline gives CDR1 SGHRS, CDR2 YFSETQ. Here the CDR3 DNA reads TGCGCCAGCAGCTTGGGGGCCCCGGGATATGGCTACACCTTC. It codes for CASSLGAPGYGYTF.

The chain uses TRBV19 and TRBJ2-1; 7 bases agree with TRBD1. Losses at the gene ends were 5 bases for V and 0 bases for J; bases not matched to a gene: 4. The CDR3 loop spans 15 amino acids. The germline gives CDR1 LNHDA, CDR2 SQIVND (reference sequence). CDR3 DNA sequence: TGTGCCAGTAGTCTAGGACAGGACTCCTACAATGAGCAGTTCTTC. Residues: CASSLGQDSYNEQFF.

CDR3 in amino acids: CATGGRSTGELFF. In nucleotides, the CDR3 is TGTGCCACAGGGGGCAGGAGCACCGGGGAGCTGTTTTTT. V usage is TRBV6-5 and J usage is TRBJ2-2, with 8 bases fitting TRBD1. Germline CDR1 reads MNHEY; CDR2 reads SVGAGI. The CDR3 runs to 13 residues. V shed 10 bases and J 4 bases; nucleotides not matched to a gene: 5.

This clone was seen only a few times. The chain's CDR3 is CASRIGSSSNQPQHF. CDR3 bases: TGTGCCTCCCGTATCGGGTCGTCTAGCAATCAGCCCCAGCATTTT. The chain carries TRBV28 and TRBJ1-5, with unresolved D. The CDR3 length is 15 residues. The V gene lost 11 bases and the J gene lost 0 bases, with 17 bases spanning the gap. The germline V gene has CDR1 MDHEN and CDR2 SYDVKM.

The rearrangement uses TRBV5-6 and TRBJ1-5, with TRBD1 as a possible D gene (6 bases). Trimming removed 1 base at V and 2 bases at J, with 16 bases between. Germline V gene lookup returns CDR1 SGHDT and CDR2 YYEEEE. This CDR3 comprises 17 residues. The CDR3 sequence is CASSLKLQGNGNQPQHF. In nucleotides, the CDR3 is TGTGCCAGCAGCTTGAAACTACAGGGTAACGGCAATCAGCCCCAGCATTTT.

The chain has TRBV10-3 and TRBJ1-5; 7 nucleotides match TRBD1. Germline values: CDR1 ENHRY, CDR2 SYGVKD. CDR3 length: 15 amino acids. J gave up 3 bases and V 2 bases, and 4 bases lay outside the gene matches. CDR3 nucleotides: TGTGCCATCAGTGAGGGGGGACAGATCAATCAGCCCCAGCATTTT. It is translated as CAISEGGQINQPQHF.

This clone was seen only a few times. In nucleotides, the CDR3 is TGTGCCAGCAGCTTAAAGACAGCCTCTAATGAAAAACTGTTTTTT. Translating gives CASSLKTASNEKLFF. The chain uses TRBV11-2 and TRBJ1-4; the D gene is possibly TRBD1 (5 bases). The CDR3 loop spans 15 amino acids. Germline-derived CDR1 and CDR2 are SGHAT and FQNNGV. V was cut by 2 bases and J by 3 bases, with 10 bases left in between.

The chain joins TRBV30 to TRBJ2-5; D gene unclear. Near its end, the DNA agrees better with TRBJ2-7, so the J call may be wrong. Germline assignment: CDR1 GTSNPN and CDR2 SVGIG (reference sequence). This CDR3 region has 11 residues. The CDR3 bases are TGTGCCTGGAGTGCCAGGTACGAGCAGTACTTC. It specifies CAWSARYEQYF.

V and J are TRBV4-2 and TRBJ1-3, with D hard to call. This CDR3 spans 15 amino acids. Looked up from germline, CDR1 is LGHNA and CDR2 is YNFKEQ. V shed 0 bases and J shed 4 bases, with 10 bases lying between them. CDR3 bases: TGTGCCAGCAGCCAAGAAGGAGGATTGGGAAACACCATATATTTT. This codes for CASSQEGGLGNTIYF.

This clone was seen only a few times. The chain carries TRBV7-9 and TRBJ1-4; D uncertain. Germline CDR1 reads SEHNR; CDR2 reads FQNEAQ (reference sequence). The V and J ends lost 3 bases and 4 bases respectively, with 9 bases between them. This CDR3 comprises 14 residues. The CDR3 here is CASSFAGVNEKLFF. CDR3 in DNA: TGTGCCAGCAGCTTTGCCGGGGTTAATGAAAAACTGTTTTTT.

This clone was seen a few times. The same CDR3 is also encoded by other DNA sequences in this sample. The chain recombines TRBV9 with TRBJ2-5, with a weak D call TRBD2 (6 bases). V shed 0 bases and J shed 5 bases, with 11 bases lying between them. The CDR3 extends over 14 amino acids. Germline CDR1 and CDR2: SGDLS and YYNGEE. CDR3 region: CASSVGGGVETQYF. Here the CDR3 DNA reads TGTGCCAGCAGCGTAGGGGGCGGGGTCGAGACCCAGTACTTC.

This chain connects TRBV7-3 to TRBJ1-2, with D tentatively TRBD1 (5 bases). Germline V CDR1 and CDR2: SGHTA, FQGTGA. The CDR3 runs 13 residues. Trimming cost V 2 bases and J 6 bases, with 10 bases left between them. The CDR3 here is CASSLSQGDGYTF. CDR3 in DNA: TGTGCCAGCAGCTTATCCCAGGGCGATGGCTACACCTTC.

This clone has a handful of counts. The rearrangement joins TRBV14 to TRBJ2-5; 10 bases are a match to TRBD2. CDR1 SGHDN and CDR2 FVKESK come from the germline V gene. V was clipped by 6 bases and J by 4 bases; unmatched bases: 11. CDR3 length equals 16 residues. CDR3 nucleotide sequence: TGTGCCAGCAGTCGTGGACTAGCGGCCGGAGGAGAGACCCAGTACTTC. Its translation: CASSRGLAAGGETQYF.

This clone showed up just a few times. The J gene is TRBJ2-3, the V gene TRBV2; weak D call: TRBD1 (5 bases). The V gene lost 2 bases and the J gene lost 1 base, with 13 bases spanning the gap. The CDR3 contains 16 residues. Germline CDR1 reads SNHLY; CDR2 reads FYNNEI. The CDR3 here is CASSEMQGIRTDTQYF. In DNA form, the CDR3 reads TGTGCCAGCAGTGAAATGCAGGGTATTCGCACAGATACGCAGTATTTT.

This clone was counted between two and nine times. This rearrangement joins TRBV4-3 to TRBJ2-3; 7 nucleotides align to TRBD2. The CDR3 covers 16 residues. Germline V gives CDR1 LGHNA, CDR2 YSLEER. J gave up 5 bases and V 0 bases, and 8 bases lay outside the gene matches. CDR3 coding DNA: TGCGCCAGCAGCCAAGACCCGGGGGGAGTTCGAGATACGCAGTATTTT. Its protein product is CASSQDPGGVRDTQYF.

V usage is TRBV2 and J usage is TRBJ1-1, with D maybe TRBD1 (6 bases). Per germline, CDR1 SNHLY and CDR2 FYNNEI. V was clipped by 6 bases and J by 5 bases, with 13 bases between them. The CDR3 covers 13 residues. CDR3 nucleotide sequence: TGTGCCAGCAGGGGCACAGGGATGACTGAAGCTTTCTTT. As protein: CASRGTGMTEAFF.

This clone came up a few times. V and J are TRBV18 and TRBJ2-6, with 7 positions matching TRBD1. Germline CDR1 and CDR2: KGHSH and LQKENI. V shed 3 bases and J 0 bases; nucleotides not matched to a gene: 5. The CDR3 is 17 residues long. CDR3 sequence reads: CASSPGQQSSGANVLTF. CDR3 DNA sequence: TGTGCCAGCTCACCGGGACAGCAAAGCTCTGGGGCCAACGTCCTGACTTTC.